In its sample, the clone carrying this T cell receptor beta chain was seen a few times. Its antigen is still unknown. This sample is drawn from a study of beta chain features in type 1 diabetes. V was shortened by 6 bases and J by 7 bases, with 19 bases between the two germline ends. The CDR3 has 15 residues. From germline, CDR1 is ENHRY and CDR2 SYGVKD. Of the isolated RNA, all was reverse transcribed, and so the sequenced material was expressed TCRB transcripts. The method was immunoSEQ multiplex PCR; TCRdb's version includes in-frame clones alone and lacks a portion of them. The sample lists 500,000 to 850,000 clones; more than 12% were seen once. General study results and limits: Among patients, naive, central memory and Treg TCRB repertoires appeared more similar than among healthy donors. When Type 1 diabetes patients were examined, their TCRB CDR3s proved moderately but significantly shorter in all four CD4+ subsets.

Researchers reported sorting CD4+ naive, central memory, regulatory and stem cell-like memory cells via CD45RO/CCR7/CD25/CD127/CD95/CD27. J is TRBJ2-1 and V is TRBV10-3, with D perhaps TRBD2 (6 bases). This TCR derives from a man aged 18 to 35 with type 1 diabetes. The sequenced material came from naive CD4+ T cells from blood. The CDR3 spells CAIRSGPRGTNEQFF. In nucleotides, the CDR3 is TGTGCCATCAGATCCGGGCCCCGTGGGACTAATGAGCAGTTCTTC.